These T cell receptor beta chains were read from a single sample in a study of chemoradiotherapy in HPV16-positive cancers. Here immunoSEQ multiplex PCR was the method, and the copy in TCRdb shows in-frame clones only, minus some. Of 25,000 to 30,000 clones in the sample, roughly 92% were seen once. The sample in question was blood, obtained from a patient who underwent chemoradiotherapy. The receptors were gathered from a human donor with HPV-associated anogenital cancer. Both conserved end residues are trimmed from each CDR3.

>TRBJ2-7|TRBV6-5
ASSTSGSRHEQY
>TRBJ2-1|TRBV7-2
ASSLQGFSYNEQF
>TRBJ2-1|TRBV7-8
ASSLERGHNEQF
>TRBJ2-2|TRBV5-1
ASSLTETGELF
>TRBJ2-2|TRBV7-2
ASSHGGSGELF
>TRBJ2-1|TRBV18
ASSAGNEQF
>TRBJ1-2|TRBV7-2
ASSPGGPGSNYGYT
>TRBJ1-5|TRBV28
ASSHRGRQPQH
>TRBJ1-1|TRBV7-2
ASSQGTVNTEAF
>TRBJ1-5|TRBV29-1
SVQGPYAQH
>TRBJ2-3|TRBV28
AGASGGTDTQY
>TRBJ2-2|TRBV11-2
ASSLDRAGRRPTNTGELF
>TRBJ2-4|TRBV11-1
ASSLARGGAYIQY
>TRBJ1-2|TRBV7-2
ASSSQGDYT
>TRBJ2-1|TRBV27
ASRGGLAGDNEQF
>TRBJ2-1|TRBV27
ASSSTRPPTNNEQF
>TRBJ1-1|TRBV7-6
ASSRSLNTEAF
>TRBJ2-1|TRBV15
ATSRNPSGGGRADNEQF
>TRBJ2-3|TRBV5-4
ASSLKREWQSDTQY
>TRBJ2-7|TRBV5-5
ASSPDGRVEQY
>TRBJ2-1|TRBV7-8
ASSFEGFRDQITGEQF
>TRBJ2-1|TRBV19
ASTRDHNEQF
>TRBJ1-2|TRBV14
ASSQSRGSGYT
>TRBJ2-7|TRBV28
GSLAGDGQYEQY
>TRBJ2-7|TRBV15
ATSTGTDYEQY
>TRBJ1-2|TRBV7-2
ASSTHPNYGYT
>TRBJ1-2|TRBV7-9
ASSLAVPRGYGYT